What follows are 15 T cell receptor beta chains derived from one specimen sequenced in a study of Ad26.COV2.S vaccination and SARS-CoV-2 variants. Treatment: 15 to 20 received Ad26.COV2.S at low or high dose, single or two shots; several received placebo; per-sample allocation not given. Following the first vaccine or placebo injection, samples were taken on day 63. The table came from immunoSEQ multiplex PCR; TCRdb's copy has only in-frame clones and leaves some out. The sample carries 300,000 to 400,000 clones, about 85% recorded once. Sample: peripheral blood, taken in a trial of Ad26.COV2.S vaccine versus placebo. The receptors stem from a person aged 18-60 years who received the Ad26.COV2.S COVID-19 vaccine or a placebo.

This clone turned up a few times. This rearrangement joins TRBV3-1 (or the pseudogene TRBV3-2) to TRBJ1-1, with D hard to call. The CDR3 has 15 amino acids. Germline CDR1 reads LGHDT; CDR2 reads YNNKEL (reference sequence). V gave up 2 bases and J gave up 0 bases, with 10 bases separating them. The CDR3, as DNA: TGTGCCAGCAGCCAAAGACCTACCGTGAACACTGAAGCTTTCTTT. It yields the protein CASSQRPTVNTEAFF.

The sample holds one count of this clone. The V and J genes are TRBV4-3 and TRBJ1-1; D not resolved. This CDR3 spans 13 amino acids. V was clipped by 0 bases and J by 4 bases, with 6 bases between them. Germline CDR1 LGHNA, CDR2 YSLEER. The CDR3: CASSQDVGTEAFF. In DNA, the CDR3 is TGCGCCAGCAGCCAAGATGTAGGCACTGAAGCTTTCTTT.

The chain carries TRBV3-1 (or the pseudogene TRBV3-2) and TRBJ1-2; D unresolved. There are 15 residues in the CDR3. Trimming cost V 1 base and J 0 bases, with 9 bases left between them. Germline V lookup: CDR1 LGHDT, CDR2 YNNKEL (reference sequence). The DNA of the CDR3 is TGTGCCAGCAGCCAAGGTGCCAGAACTAACTATGGCTACACCTTC. This codes for CASSQGARTNYGYTF.

This rearrangement joins TRBV15 to TRBJ1-5, with a tentative D call TRBD1 (6 bases). Germline V CDR1 and CDR2: LNHNV, YYDKDF (reference sequence). V was trimmed by 1 base and J by 4 bases, leaving 11 bases between them. CDR3 length: 15 amino acids. The CDR3 DNA follows: TGTGCCACCAGCAGAGGGACAGAAGGGAATCAGCCCCAGCATTTT. Translating it yields CATSRGTEGNQPQHF.

The J gene is TRBJ2-7, the V gene TRBV7-6; 9 nucleotides match TRBD2. CDR3 length equals 17 residues. Per the germline V gene, CDR1 is SGHVS and CDR2 is FNYEAQ. Unmatched junction bases numbered 12, after V lost 5 bases and J lost 1 base. The CDR3 is CASSPRLWAGGSYEQYF. In DNA form, the CDR3 reads TGTGCCAGCAGCCCCCGACTTTGGGCGGGAGGGTCCTACGAGCAGTACTTC. Drawing the rest from reference TRBV7-6 and TRBJ2-7, the complete variable domain is GAGVSQSPRYKVTKRGQDVALRCDPISGHVSLYWYRQALGQGPEFLTYFNYEAQQDKSGLPNDRFSAERPEGSISTLTIQRTEQRDSAMYRCASSPRLWAGGSYEQYFGPGTRLTVT.

This clone was seen once. The V and J genes are TRBV5-1 and TRBJ1-1; perhaps TRBD1 as D (6 bases). V lost 6 bases and J 11 bases, leaving 20 bases between the germline ends. CDR1 is SGHRS and CDR2 is YFSETQ in the germline V gene. The CDR3 has 13 amino acids. The CDR3: CASNDGTIEMAFF. CDR3 nucleotide sequence: TGCGCCAGCAACGACGGGACAATAGAAATGGCTTTCTTT.

The chain combines TRBV6-6 with TRBJ2-1, with a weak D call TRBD2 (6 bases). CDR3 length equals 14 residues. The germline V gene has CDR1 MNHNY and CDR2 SVGAGI (reference sequence). Trimming took off 3 bases at V and 4 bases at J, with 10 bases between the two ends. CDR3 protein: CASSYSGPYNEQFF. CDR3 coding DNA: TGTGCCAGCAGTTATAGCGGACCTTACAATGAGCAGTTCTTC.

The CDR3 DNA reads TGTGCCAGCAGCGTAGTCGGGAGTGGGGATACGCAGTATTTT. Protein: CASSVVGSGDTQYF. This chain uses TRBV9 with TRBJ2-3; weak D call: TRBD2 (6 bases). V was cut by 0 bases and J by 6 bases, with 11 bases left in between. CDR3 length equals 14 residues. CDR1 and CDR2 (germline): SGDLS, YYNGEE.

This CDR3 reads CASSFWSTDTQYF. The CDR3, as DNA: TGTGCCAGCTCTTTTTGGAGCACAGATACGCAGTATTTT. The genes are TRBV18 and TRBJ2-3, with D hard to call. Germline CDR1 KGHSH, CDR2 LQKENI. Trimming took off 6 bases at V and 0 bases at J, with 7 bases between the two ends. The CDR3 spans 13 residues.

This clone has just one count. J is TRBJ2-1 and V is TRBV7-2, with D possibly being TRBD1 or TRBD2 (6 bases each). The germline V and J ends were trimmed by 3 bases and 6 bases, with 12 bases remaining between them. The germline gives CDR1 SGHTA, CDR2 FQGNSA. The CDR3 is 14 amino acids. CDR3 sequence (DNA): TGTGCCAGCAGCTTTGGGGGGCCAGGCAATGAGCAGTTCTTC. Amino acids: CASSFGGPGNEQFF.

This chain connects TRBV6-5 to TRBJ2-6; tentatively, D is TRBD2 (6 bases). The length of the CDR3 is 15 residues. Trimming removed 4 bases from V and 1 base from J, with 8 bases in between. Germline V gives CDR1 MNHEY, CDR2 SVGAGI. In nucleotides, the CDR3 is TGTGCCAGCAGTTTAGGACTATCTGGGGCCAACGTCCTGACTTTC. It is translated as CASSLGLSGANVLTF.

This sequence joins TRBV2 and TRBJ2-4, with D perhaps TRBD1 (6 bases). CDR1 is SNHLY and CDR2 is FYNNEI in the germline V gene. The CDR3 totals 12 residues. Trimming took 8 bases from V and 7 from J, leaving 12 bases between them. DNA for the CDR3: TGTGCCAGCCAAGCCCAGGGGAACATTCAGTACTTC. Translated, it gives CASQAQGNIQYF.

This clone was recorded once. The rearrangement links TRBV6-5 to TRBJ2-7; 7 positions match TRBD2. The CDR3 is made up of 15 amino acids. The V and J ends lost 0 bases and 3 bases, in that order; junction bases with no gene match: 5. Per germline, CDR1 MNHEY and CDR2 SVGAGI. CDR3 sequence (DNA): TGTGCCAGCAGTTACTCGAGTCCTAGCGGCTACGAGCAGTACTTC. It specifies CASSYSSPSGYEQYF.

The chain joins TRBV9 to TRBJ2-7, with D hard to call. Germline V gene sequence: CDR1 SGDLS, CDR2 YYNGEE. V dropped 4 bases and J dropped 0 bases, with 11 bases sitting between them. This CDR3 has 14 residues. As DNA, the CDR3 is TGTGCCAGCAGCCCCGACGCTGCCTCCTACGAGCAGTACTTC. As protein: CASSPDAASYEQYF.

The chain employs TRBV7-2 and TRBJ1-4, with D unresolved. The CDR3 extends over 13 amino acids. Trimming pared 1 base from V and 6 bases from J, leaving 6 bases between. Per germline, CDR1 SGHTA and CDR2 FQGNSA. In nucleotides, the CDR3 is TGTGCCAGCAGCTTAGATACCTATGAAAAACTGTTTTTT. It is translated as CASSLDTYEKLFF.